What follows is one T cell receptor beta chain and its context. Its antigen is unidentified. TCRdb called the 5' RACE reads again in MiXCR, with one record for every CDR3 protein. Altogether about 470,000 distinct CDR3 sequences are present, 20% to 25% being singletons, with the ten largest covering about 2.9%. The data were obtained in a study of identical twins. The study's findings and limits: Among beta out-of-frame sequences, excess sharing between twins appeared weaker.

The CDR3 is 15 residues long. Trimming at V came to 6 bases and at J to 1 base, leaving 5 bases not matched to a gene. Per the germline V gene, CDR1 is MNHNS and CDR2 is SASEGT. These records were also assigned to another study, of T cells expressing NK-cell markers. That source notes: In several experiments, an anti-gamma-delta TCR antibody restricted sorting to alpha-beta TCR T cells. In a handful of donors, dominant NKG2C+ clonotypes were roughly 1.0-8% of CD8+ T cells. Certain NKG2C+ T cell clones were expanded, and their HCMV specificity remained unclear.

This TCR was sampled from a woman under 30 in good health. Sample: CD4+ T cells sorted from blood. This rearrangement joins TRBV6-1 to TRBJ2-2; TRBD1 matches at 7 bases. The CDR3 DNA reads TGTGCCAGCAGGATGGACAGGATGAACACCGGGGAGCTGTTTTTT. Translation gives CASRMDRMNTGELFF.